The following is a TCR beta chain sequence with its context. Its specificity is not known. This sample is drawn from a study of cytomegalovirus exposure and HLA in healthy donors. Study summary: Of 300 to 500 genotyped donors, 81% grouped in the Caucasian-associated ancestry cluster. Broader study findings: Several V segments, TRBV6-2 and TRBV6-3 among them, could not be told apart and were dropped. With later analysis, a missense DCLRE1C variant became linked to TCR beta V- and J-gene trimming.

V lost 5 bases to trimming and J lost 0 bases; unmatched junction nucleotides: 6. The CDR3 spans 15 residues. Germline V CDR1 and CDR2: LNHDA, SQIVND (reference sequence). Vbeta (60) and Jbeta (13) primers were used in the PCR. Here immunoSEQ multiplex PCR was the method, and the copy in TCRdb shows in-frame clones only, minus some. The data show more than 150,000 clones, with 76% seen just once and around 1.5% held by the top ten. The TCR originated in a man aged 18 to 30 in good health and CMV-seronegative. V usage is TRBV19 and J usage is TRBJ2-7; TRBD1 matches at 8 bases. Sequencing used PBMCs. CDR3 nucleotides: TGTGCCAGTAGTTCCGACAGGGGTCTCTCCTACGAGCAGTACTTC. Its protein is CASSSDRGLSYEQYF.